The 9 T cell receptor beta chains below come from one sample, sequenced in a study of T cell responses to AZD1222 COVID-19 vaccine. Sequencing used immunoSEQ multiplex PCR; TCRdb keeps in-frame clones, though not all of them. The sample yields about 83,000 clones, 70% to 90% seen once. The material sequenced was peripheral blood, taken on day 0 of MenACWY control vaccination. The receptors come from an adult in good health.

The rearrangement links TRBV4-3 to TRBJ2-4; D remains unclear. The CDR3 is 17 residues long. Germline CDR1 LGHNA, CDR2 YSLEER. Trimming stripped 2 bases from V and 1 base from J, with 15 bases between. CDR3 residues: CASSQYGVSGAKNIQYF. The CDR3 nucleotides read TGCGCCAGCAGCCAATACGGAGTCTCTGGGGCCAAAAACATTCAGTACTTC.

This chain uses TRBV7-9 with TRBJ2-7, with 7 positions matching TRBD1. Germline CDR1 and CDR2: SEHNR and FQNEAQ (reference sequence). This CDR3 region has 15 residues. V shed 1 base and J 3 bases; nucleotides not matched to a gene: 6. The CDR3 region has the DNA TGTGCCAGCAGCTTAGAAACAGGGGCGCTCTACGAGCAGTACTTC. As protein: CASSLETGALYEQYF.

The rearrangement joins TRBV5-1 to TRBJ2-6; 9 nucleotides match TRBD1. The CDR3 covers 17 residues. From germline, CDR1 is SGHRS and CDR2 YFSETQ. The trim removed 3 bases at V and 0 bases at J, leaving 4 bases unmatched. DNA of the CDR3: TGCGCCAGCAGCTGGGACAGGGCTTCCTCTGGGGCCAACGTCCTGACTTTC. Translated: CASSWDRASSGANVLTF.

This rearrangement joins TRBV7-9 to TRBJ1-1; a weak D match, TRBD1 (6 bases). CDR3 size: 13 residues. The germline V gene has CDR1 SEHNR and CDR2 FQNEAQ (reference sequence). The V and J ends lost 5 bases and 5 bases respectively, with 12 bases between them. DNA for the CDR3: TGTGCCAGCAGCGCGACAGGAGCAACTGAAGCTTTCTTT. Protein sequence: CASSATGATEAFF. Using reference TRBV7-9 and TRBJ1-1 for the parts outside the CDR3, the full variable domain is DTGVSQNPRHKITKRGQNVTFRCDPISEHNRLYWYRQTLGQGPEFLTYFQNEAQLEKSRLLSDRFSAERPKGSFSTLEIQRTEQGDSAMYLCASSATGATEAFFGQGTRLTVV.

The chain recombines TRBV9 with TRBJ2-7, with D possibly matching TRBD1 (6 bases). Trimming took 2 bases from V and 0 from J, leaving 12 bases between them. Per germline, CDR1 SGDLS and CDR2 YYNGEE. The CDR3 has 15 amino acids. The CDR3 here is CASSVRDISSYEQYF. In DNA form, the CDR3 reads TGTGCCAGCAGCGTCCGGGACATATCCTCCTACGAGCAGTACTTC.

The chain combines TRBV5-1 with TRBJ1-4, with D unclear. Deletions cut 0 bases from V and 4 bases from J, with 10 bases between. There are 15 residues in the CDR3. CDR1 and CDR2 (germline): SGHRS, YFSETQ. The CDR3: CASSLEGQYNEKLFF. The DNA for the CDR3 is TGCGCCAGCAGCTTGGAAGGCCAGTATAATGAAAAACTGTTTTTT.

This clone showed up just once. The gene calls are TRBV29-1 and TRBJ1-1; no reliable D call. The CDR3 spans 13 residues. Germline V gene lookup returns CDR1 SQVTM and CDR2 ANQGSEA. The germline V and J ends were trimmed by 5 bases and 0 bases, with 10 bases remaining between them. CDR3 region: CSVLGSMNTEAFF. The CDR3 DNA sequence: TGCAGCGTTCTTGGGTCCATGAACACTGAAGCTTTCTTT.

This chain links TRBV10-3 with TRBJ2-7; D gene ambiguous. CDR1 is ENHRY, CDR2 SYGVKD, per germline. Deletions cut 0 bases from V and 9 bases from J, with 6 bases between. This CDR3 comprises 11 residues. The CDR3 reads CAISESEGQYF. The CDR3 region has the DNA TGTGCCATCAGTGAGTCGGAAGGGCAGTACTTC.

This sequence joins TRBV11-3 and TRBJ2-1, with D tentatively TRBD1 or TRBD2 (5 bases each). Germline loops: CDR1 SGHNT, CDR2 YENEEA. Trimming took off 1 base at V and 7 bases at J, with 14 bases between the two ends. The CDR3 length is 15 residues. Written as DNA, the CDR3 is TGTGCCAGCAGCTTAGGTAGGCTAGCAGGGAATGAGCAGTTCTTC. Protein product: CASSLGRLAGNEQFF.